The 15 T cell receptor beta chains in this list originate from one sample, sequenced in a study of T cell clones after liver transplantation. Here immunoSEQ multiplex PCR was the method, and the copy in TCRdb shows in-frame clones only, minus some. This table holds over 60,000 clones, about four fifths found once. The sequencing used CD4+ T cells from blood, collected before liver transplant. The origin of the receptors is a human donor who received a liver transplant.

The chain carries TRBV2 and TRBJ2-7, with D possibly TRBD1 on 6 matching bases. Trimming stripped 8 bases from V and 1 base from J, with 12 bases between. In germline, CDR1 is SNHLY, CDR2 FYNNEI. The CDR3 extends over 13 amino acids. CDR3 in amino acids: CASAGTQSYEQYF. CDR3 DNA: TGTGCCAGCGCCGGGACACAATCCTACGAGCAGTACTTC.

This clone was seen only a few times. This chain uses TRBV25-1 with TRBJ2-1; 7 positions agree with TRBD2. The CDR3 is made up of 15 amino acids. Germline CDR1 reads MGHDK; CDR2 reads SYGVNS. Trimming cost V 5 bases and J 0 bases; bases outside gene matches: 4. The CDR3 here is CASSTRGSSYNEQFF. The DNA for the CDR3 is TGTGCCAGCAGTACTCGCGGGAGCTCCTACAATGAGCAGTTCTTC.

This chain uses TRBV28 with TRBJ1-1; TRBD1 matches 9 bases. J was trimmed by 0 bases and V by 6 bases; bases with no gene match: 5. This CDR3 has 15 amino acids. Germline loops: CDR1 MDHEN, CDR2 SYDVKM. CDR3 nucleotides: TGTGCCAGCAGGGGACAGGGTGGAATGAACACTGAAGCTTTCTTT. Translating gives CASRGQGGMNTEAFF.

CDR3 loop: CASSPLVQSSGNTIYF. DNA for the CDR3: TGTGCCAGCTCACCACTTGTACAAAGCTCTGGAAACACCATATATTTT. V is TRBV18 and J is TRBJ1-3; D is unclear. Germline V gene data show CDR1 as KGHSH and CDR2 as LQKENI. Trimming left V 1 base short and J 0 bases short, with 10 bases between. The CDR3 length is 16 residues. The whole variable domain, remainder taken from reference TRBV18 and TRBJ1-3, is NAGVMQNPRHLVRRRGQEARLRCSPMKGHSHVYWYRQLPEEGLKFMVYLQKENIIDESGMPKERFSAEFPKEGPSILRIQQVVRGDSAAYFCASSPLVQSSGNTIYFGEGSWLTVV.

The chain uses TRBV14 and TRBJ2-7, with D perhaps matching TRBD2 (5 bases). This CDR3 spans 14 amino acids. The ends were cut back, 4 bases at V and 0 bases at J, with 10 bases in the middle. Germline V gives CDR1 SGHDN, CDR2 FVKESK. In DNA form, the CDR3 reads TGTGCCAGCAGCCCCTGGCGGGCCTCCTACGAGCAGTACTTC. Translating gives CASSPWRASYEQYF.

J is TRBJ2-1 and V is TRBV28; D not certain. V lost 1 base to trimming and J lost 9 bases, with 1 base between them. The CDR3 consists of 10 residues. The germline gives CDR1 MDHEN, CDR2 SYDVKM. The CDR3 spells CASSLFEQFF. CDR3 coding DNA: TGTGCCAGCAGTTTATTTGAGCAGTTCTTC.

This rearrangement joins TRBV2 to TRBJ1-3; TRBD1 agrees at 9 bases. There are 14 residues in the CDR3. Germline values: CDR1 SNHLY, CDR2 FYNNEI. Losses at the gene ends were 5 bases for V and 7 bases for J; bases not matched to a gene: 6. In DNA form, the CDR3 reads TGTGCCAGCAGTCACGACAGGGGGAAGAACACCATATATTTT. Amino acid sequence: CASSHDRGKNTIYF. Using reference TRBV2 and TRBJ1-3 for the parts outside the CDR3, the full variable domain is EPEVTQTPSHQVTQMGQEVILRCVPISNHLYFYWYRQILGQKVEFLVSFYNNEISEKSEIFDDQFSVERPDGSNFTLKIRSTKLEDSAMYFCASSHDRGKNTIYFGEGSWLTVV.

The gene calls are TRBV2 and TRBJ2-3; D unclear. The CDR3 extends over 15 amino acids. V gave up 6 bases and J gave up 0 bases, with 13 bases separating them. The germline CDR1 and CDR2 sequences are SNHLY and FYNNEI. CDR3 DNA: TGTGCCAGCAGAGCGCGGTTGGACAGCACAGATACGCAGTATTTT. Its protein product is CASRARLDSTDTQYF.

The chain is built from TRBV18 and TRBJ1-5; D is unresolved. The CDR3 contains 13 residues. Germline V gives CDR1 KGHSH, CDR2 LQKENI. Trimming removed 2 bases from V and 6 bases from J, with 8 bases in between. In DNA form, the CDR3 reads TGTGCCAGCTCACCATCTGGGTCTCAGCCCCAGCATTTT. Translating it yields CASSPSGSQPQHF.

The chain employs TRBV7-9 and TRBJ1-1; D is unclear. Trimming stripped 3 bases from V and 0 bases from J, with 8 bases between. Germline V CDR1 and CDR2: SEHNR, FQNEAQ (reference sequence). CDR3 length: 14 amino acids. The CDR3 coding sequence is TGTGCCAGCAGCTTGACTGGCATGAACACTGAAGCTTTCTTT. It yields the protein CASSLTGMNTEAFF.

The J gene is TRBJ2-5, the V gene TRBV5-1; 7 bases are shared with TRBD2. The CDR3 runs to 13 residues. Trimming removed 5 bases from V and 5 bases from J; junction bases left unmatched: 6. Germline CDR1 SGHRS, CDR2 YFSETQ. The CDR3 here is CASSNVGGETQYF. CDR3 DNA: TGCGCCAGCAGTAACGTGGGGGGGGAGACCCAGTACTTC.

The chain couples TRBV30 to TRBJ2-7; 12 nucleotides match TRBD1. V trimming: 7 bases; J trimming: 6 bases; junction bases outside the gene matches: 7. The CDR3 totals 13 residues. Germline lookup yields CDR1 GTSNPN and CDR2 SVGIG (reference sequence). The CDR3 DNA reads as TGTGCCTATTCGGGACAGGGGGCACGCGAGCAGTACTTC. This gives the protein CAYSGQGAREQYF.

The rearrangement links TRBV19 to TRBJ1-1; a possible D gene is TRBD1 (6 bases). The CDR3 is made up of 15 amino acids. The V and J ends lost 7 bases and 1 base respectively, with 16 bases between them. CDR1 is LNHDA, CDR2 SQIVND, per germline (reference sequence). The CDR3 loop is CASTAYGGPNTEAFF. The CDR3 DNA follows: TGTGCCAGTACTGCCTATGGGGGGCCGAACACTGAAGCTTTCTTT.

The rearrangement uses TRBV5-4 and TRBJ2-5; the D gene is possibly TRBD1 (5 bases). Germline loops: CDR1 SGHNT, CDR2 YYREEE (reference sequence). The V and J ends lost 0 bases and 2 bases respectively, with 14 bases between them. The CDR3 has 16 amino acids. The CDR3 reads CASSLDQGRRQETQYF. CDR3 DNA: TGTGCCAGCAGCTTGGATCAGGGCCGGAGACAAGAGACCCAGTACTTC. Using reference TRBV5-4 and TRBJ2-5 for the parts outside the CDR3, the full variable domain is ETGVTQSPTHLIKTRGQQVTLRCSSQSGHNTVSWYQQALGQGPQFIFQYYREEENGRGNFPPRFSGLQFPNYSSELNVNALELDDSALYLCASSLDQGRRQETQYFGPGTRLLVL.

The chain uses TRBV5-1 and TRBJ2-2, with TRBD1 matching 7 bases. The J segment lost 0 bases and the V segment lost 4 bases, leaving 6 bases of the junction unmatched. Per germline, CDR1 SGHRS and CDR2 YFSETQ. The CDR3 contains 16 residues. The CDR3 DNA reads as TGCGCCAGCAGCCCGGACAGGCCCACGAACACCGGGGAGCTGTTTTTT. Translated: CASSPDRPTNTGELFF.